This TCR beta chain was found in a study of T cells after yellow fever vaccination. Trimming left V 6 bases short and J 0 bases short, with 12 bases between. CDR1 and CDR2 (germline): DFQATT, SNEGSKA (reference sequence). The CDR3 is made up of 14 amino acids. Using its own MiXCR run on the 5' RACE reads, TCRdb lists one record per CDR3 protein. The table records about 360,000 distinct CDR3 sequences, roughly 6.1% of them present only once. The material sequenced was PBMCs, taken 5 days after the yellow fever booster vaccination. V and J are TRBV20-1 and TRBJ2-4, with TRBD2 as a possible D gene (6 bases). This TCR was recovered from a man aged 25 to 40 who received the YFV17D yellow fever vaccine. CDR3 loop: CSATGSIAKNIQYF. CDR3 nucleotide sequence: TGCAGTGCAACCGGGAGTATAGCCAAAAACATTCAGTACTTC.